This is a list of T cell receptor beta chains from one sample in a study of T cell responses to AZD1222 COVID-19 vaccine. Sequencing used immunoSEQ multiplex PCR; TCRdb keeps in-frame clones, though not all of them. The sample has hundreds of thousands of clones; more than 85% are singletons. Specimen: peripheral blood, collected on day 0 of MenACWY control vaccination. Receptors originate from an adult in good health. The CDR3 runs from the conserved cysteine through the conserved F or W. The order of the fields is clone size, V gene, D gene, J gene, CDR3 DNA, CDR3 protein. The D gene is left open where the match is weak. Size is stated for part of the rows, as once, few or many counts, or as a class when the clone is expanded.

clone size: .; V gene: TRBV27; D gene: .; J gene: TRBJ1-5; CDR3 DNA: TGTGCCAGCAGTTTAAAGGCGGGGGGGCATCGGAGTTGGGATCAGCCCCAGCATTTT; CDR3 protein: CASSLKAGGHRSWDQPQHF
clone size: .; V gene: TRBV4-2; D gene: .; J gene: TRBJ2-3; CDR3 DNA: TGTGCCAGCAGCCAAGACGGGCGGGACACAGATACGCAGTATTTT; CDR3 protein: CASSQDGRDTDTQYF
clone size: .; V gene: TRBV5-5; D gene: TRBD1; J gene: TRBJ1-1; CDR3 DNA: TGTGCCAGCAGCTTGGCGGACAGGGGACTCGGCACTGAAGCTTTCTTT; CDR3 protein: CASSLADRGLGTEAFF
clone size: .; V gene: TRBV11-2; D gene: .; J gene: TRBJ1-5; CDR3 DNA: TGTGCCAGCAGCTTTTTGGTCCTGGAACAGCCCCAGCATTTT; CDR3 protein: CASSFLVLEQPQHF
clone size: few; V gene: TRBV30; D gene: TRBD2; J gene: TRBJ2-3; CDR3 DNA: TGTGCCTGGACCAGGGGACTAGCCACAGATACGCAGTATTTT; CDR3 protein: CAWTRGLATDTQYF
clone size: .; V gene: TRBV6-6; D gene: .; J gene: TRBJ1-5; CDR3 DNA: TGTGCCAGCAGTCGAATCCGGGACAACTTGAATCAGCCCCAGCATTTT; CDR3 protein: CASSRIRDNLNQPQHF
clone size: .; V gene: TRBV5-1; D gene: TRBD1; J gene: TRBJ2-6; CDR3 DNA: TGCGCCAGCAGCCCAGGGGGTACTGGGGCCAACGTCCTGACTTTC; CDR3 protein: CASSPGGTGANVLTF
clone size: .; V gene: TRBV3-1/TRBV3-2; D gene: .; J gene: TRBJ1-3; CDR3 DNA: TGTGCCAGCAGCCACCAGATATCTGGAAACACCATATATTTT; CDR3 protein: CASSHQISGNTIYF
clone size: .; V gene: TRBV6-1; D gene: TRBD1; J gene: TRBJ1-2; CDR3 DNA: TGTGCCAGCAGTGAGGGAGACAGGGGTTATGGCTACACCTTC; CDR3 protein: CASSEGDRGYGYTF
clone size: .; V gene: TRBV2; D gene: .; J gene: TRBJ1-2; CDR3 DNA: TGTGCCAGCAGTTCAAGCCGTTTCACCATCCGGGGGCGGCATGGCTACACCTTC; CDR3 protein: CASSSSRFTIRGRHGYTF
clone size: .; V gene: TRBV18; D gene: TRBD1; J gene: TRBJ1-1; CDR3 DNA: TGTGCCAGCTCACGAGGACAGGGGACCTCTGAAGCTTTCTTT; CDR3 protein: CASSRGQGTSEAFF
clone size: .; V gene: TRBV6-5; D gene: .; J gene: TRBJ1-2; CDR3 DNA: TGTGCCAGCGCCCCCCCGGAGCGGAGCTATGGCTACACCTTC; CDR3 protein: CASAPPERSYGYTF
clone size: .; V gene: TRBV6-2/TRBV6-3; D gene: .; J gene: TRBJ2-7; CDR3 DNA: TGTGCCAGCAGTTACCGATGGCGGAAAGGCTACGAGCAGTACTTC; CDR3 protein: CASSYRWRKGYEQYF
clone size: .; V gene: TRBV5-4; D gene: .; J gene: TRBJ1-3; CDR3 DNA: TGTGCCAGCGGCTTGACCTTTCCGACTGGAAACACCATATATTTT; CDR3 protein: CASGLTFPTGNTIYF
clone size: .; V gene: TRBV9; D gene: .; J gene: TRBJ1-3; CDR3 DNA: TGTGCCAGCTCCACCTCGACCCGGGGTAGGATGAACACCATATATTTT; CDR3 protein: CASSTSTRGRMNTIYF
clone size: .; V gene: TRBV13; D gene: .; J gene: TRBJ1-4; CDR3 DNA: TGTGCCAGCAGCCCCCCCCACCGGGTCCTTAATGAAAAACTGTTTTTT; CDR3 protein: CASSPPHRVLNEKLFF
clone size: .; V gene: TRBV5-1; D gene: TRBD1; J gene: TRBJ1-5; CDR3 DNA: TGCGCCAGCAGCTTGGGCCCGACAGGGGGTCAGCCCCAGCATTTT; CDR3 protein: CASSLGPTGGQPQHF
clone size: .; V gene: TRBV14; D gene: .; J gene: TRBJ1-5; CDR3 DNA: TGTGCCAGCAGCCCGGACAGCAATCAGCCCCAGCATTTT; CDR3 protein: CASSPDSNQPQHF
clone size: .; V gene: TRBV27; D gene: TRBD1; J gene: TRBJ1-2; CDR3 DNA: TGTGCCAGCAAAAGTAGATGGGGACAGGGGTCGGGTGGCTACACCTTC; CDR3 protein: CASKSRWGQGSGGYTF
clone size: .; V gene: TRBV3-1/TRBV3-2; D gene: .; J gene: TRBJ2-3; CDR3 DNA: TGTGCCAGCAGCCCCCGGGTAGATACGCAGTATTTT; CDR3 protein: CASSPRVDTQYF
clone size: .; V gene: TRBV6-5; D gene: TRBD2; J gene: TRBJ2-3; CDR3 DNA: TGTGCCAGCAGTTACAACCTAGCGGCGAGCACAGATACGCAGTATTTT; CDR3 protein: CASSYNLAASTDTQYF
clone size: .; V gene: TRBV5-6; D gene: .; J gene: TRBJ2-7; CDR3 DNA: TGTGCCAGCAACCAGGGGGGGCCAAGTACCTACGAGCAGTACTTC; CDR3 protein: CASNQGGPSTYEQYF
clone size: .; V gene: TRBV5-1; D gene: TRBD1; J gene: TRBJ1-1; CDR3 DNA: TGCGCCAGCAGCCCGCGGGACAGGGGTAACACTGAAGCTTTCTTT; CDR3 protein: CASSPRDRGNTEAFF
clone size: .; V gene: TRBV4-1; D gene: .; J gene: TRBJ1-1; CDR3 DNA: TGCGCCAGCCACAAGATGCCGGGACACACTGAAGCTTTCTTT; CDR3 protein: CASHKMPGHTEAFF
clone size: .; V gene: TRBV3-1/TRBV3-2; D gene: .; J gene: TRBJ2-7; CDR3 DNA: TGTGCCAGCAGCCAAGACCTAAAACAGCAGTACTTC; CDR3 protein: CASSQDLKQQYF
clone size: .; V gene: TRBV5-1; D gene: .; J gene: TRBJ1-6; CDR3 DNA: TGCGCCAGCAGCTTGGAAGCAGGAAGGGTTTATTCACCCCTCCACTTT; CDR3 protein: CASSLEAGRVYSPLHF
clone size: .; V gene: TRBV6-6; D gene: .; J gene: TRBJ2-2; CDR3 DNA: TGTGCCTCCGAAAGGGGTGCGACCGGGGAGCTGTTTTTT; CDR3 protein: CASERGATGELFF
clone size: once; V gene: TRBV27; D gene: TRBD1; J gene: TRBJ1-5; CDR3 DNA: TGTGCCAGCAGTTTACGTGGACAGGGCATTAGCAATCAGCCCCAGCATTTT; CDR3 protein: CASSLRGQGISNQPQHF
clone size: .; V gene: TRBV2; D gene: .; J gene: TRBJ2-2; CDR3 DNA: TGTGCCAGCTCTTTGGGCACCGGGGAGCTGTTTTTT; CDR3 protein: CASSLGTGELFF
clone size: .; V gene: TRBV6-5; D gene: .; J gene: TRBJ1-1; CDR3 DNA: TGTGCCAGCTGGCCGTCAAGGGTGGGGACTGAAGCTTTCTTT; CDR3 protein: CASWPSRVGTEAFF
clone size: once; V gene: TRBV7-8; D gene: .; J gene: TRBJ2-2; CDR3 DNA: TGTGCCAGCAGCCGCCGGCGGGGGGAGCTGTTTTTT; CDR3 protein: CASSRRRGELFF
clone size: .; V gene: TRBV6-5; D gene: TRBD1; J gene: TRBJ1-2; CDR3 DNA: TGTGCCAGCACTAGGGGACAGGGGGCTTGGGGCTACACCTTC; CDR3 protein: CASTRGQGAWGYTF
clone size: .; V gene: TRBV12-5; D gene: .; J gene: TRBJ1-2; CDR3 DNA: TGTGCTAGTGGCTCTCCCTTACAGGGTTTCTATGGCTACACCTTC; CDR3 protein: CASGSPLQGFYGYTF
clone size: .; V gene: TRBV5-1; D gene: TRBD2; J gene: TRBJ2-5; CDR3 DNA: TGCGCCAGCAGCTGGGAGGGCTTCCAAGAGACCCAGTACTTC; CDR3 protein: CASSWEGFQETQYF
clone size: .; V gene: TRBV10-3; D gene: .; J gene: TRBJ1-1; CDR3 DNA: TGTGCCACCTCATCGCAGGGACCCCTAACTGAAGCTTTCTTT; CDR3 protein: CATSSQGPLTEAFF
clone size: few; V gene: TRBV20-1; D gene: .; J gene: TRBJ2-7; CDR3 DNA: TGCAGTGCTAGGAAGAACGAGCAGTACTTC; CDR3 protein: CSARKNEQYF
clone size: .; V gene: TRBV30; D gene: TRBD1; J gene: TRBJ2-3; CDR3 DNA: TGTGCCTGGAGCACCCGACAGGGGTCCCTAACAGATACGCAGTATTTT; CDR3 protein: CAWSTRQGSLTDTQYF
clone size: .; V gene: TRBV6-2/TRBV6-3; D gene: TRBD2; J gene: TRBJ2-5; CDR3 DNA: TGTGCCAGCAGTTACAGGTCACTAGCGGGGGGGAAGGAGACCCAGTACTTC; CDR3 protein: CASSYRSLAGGKETQYF
clone size: once; V gene: TRBV28; D gene: .; J gene: TRBJ2-7; CDR3 DNA: TGTGCCAGCATGGGAAGTTACCTGGGCGAGCAGTACTTC; CDR3 protein: CASMGSYLGEQYF
clone size: .; V gene: TRBV5-1; D gene: .; J gene: TRBJ1-4; CDR3 DNA: TGCGCCAGCAGCTGGGGGAAGGAGGGAGAAAAACTGTTTTTT; CDR3 protein: CASSWGKEGEKLFF
clone size: .; V gene: TRBV19; D gene: TRBD2; J gene: TRBJ2-1; CDR3 DNA: TGTGCCAGTAGTATCCCAGCGGGGGTGAGCAATGAGCAGTTCTTC; CDR3 protein: CASSIPAGVSNEQFF
clone size: .; V gene: TRBV4-1; D gene: .; J gene: TRBJ2-7; CDR3 DNA: TGCGCCAGCAGCCAATTAGAGGGACCCTACGAGCAGTACTTC; CDR3 protein: CASSQLEGPYEQYF
clone size: .; V gene: TRBV12-3/TRBV12-4; D gene: .; J gene: TRBJ1-5; CDR3 DNA: TGTGCCACCGAAAACAGCAATCAGCCCCAGCATTTT; CDR3 protein: CATENSNQPQHF
clone size: .; V gene: TRBV6-2/TRBV6-3; D gene: TRBD1; J gene: TRBJ2-7; CDR3 DNA: TGTGCCAGCAGTCTGGGACAGGCCATCTCCTACGAGCAGTACTTC; CDR3 protein: CASSLGQAISYEQYF
clone size: .; V gene: TRBV4-3; D gene: .; J gene: TRBJ2-1; CDR3 DNA: TGCGCCAGCAGCCCTACAGCTACATCCTACAATGAGCAGTTCTTC; CDR3 protein: CASSPTATSYNEQFF
clone size: .; V gene: TRBV18; D gene: .; J gene: TRBJ1-6; CDR3 DNA: TGTGCCAGCTCACCAGGTGGCAGAAGTAATTCACCCCTCCACTTT; CDR3 protein: CASSPGGRSNSPLHF
clone size: .; V gene: TRBV29-1; D gene: .; J gene: TRBJ2-5; CDR3 DNA: TGCAGCGTTGTGCCAGGTCCAGAGACCCAGTACTTC; CDR3 protein: CSVVPGPETQYF
clone size: .; V gene: TRBV6-5; D gene: .; J gene: TRBJ1-4; CDR3 DNA: TGTGCCAGCAGTTTCCTACGACAGTCAACTAATGAAAAACTGTTTTTT; CDR3 protein: CASSFLRQSTNEKLFF
clone size: .; V gene: TRBV25-1; D gene: .; J gene: TRBJ1-5; CDR3 DNA: TGTGCCAGCAGTGAGGTAGGGGACAATCAGCCCCAGCATTTT; CDR3 protein: CASSEVGDNQPQHF